Listed below are T cell receptor beta chains from one sample, sequenced in a study of glioma-infiltrating T cells after dendritic cell vaccination. Repertoires were generated with immunoSEQ multiplex PCR, while TCRdb's copy carries only in-frame clones and drops some. Among 80,000 to 95,000 clones listed, roughly 84% were seen once. The input for sequencing was blood, taken before dendritic cell vaccination. The receptors stem from a human donor with glioblastoma. The CDR3 runs from the conserved cysteine through the conserved F or W. D genes are given only for firm matches. Only some rows state a clone size, as once, few, many or a class for expanded clones.

j_call v_call d_call clone_size cdr3_aa cdr3_nt
TRBJ2-5 TRBV6-6 NA NA CASRTGSETQYF TGTGCCAGCAGGACAGGATCTGAGACCCAGTACTTC
TRBJ1-5 TRBV7-9 NA NA CASSFTGSNQPQHF TGTGCCAGCAGCTTCACAGGGAGCAATCAGCCCCAGCATTTT
TRBJ2-7 TRBV5-1 NA NA CASSLVQGLYEQYF TGCGCCAGCAGCTTGGTGCAGGGTCTCTACGAGCAGTACTTC
TRBJ2-3 TRBV7-3 TRBD2 NA CASSLAGGATDTQYF TGTGCCAGCAGCTTAGCGGGAGGTGCAACAGATACGCAGTATTTT
TRBJ2-3 TRBV5-6 NA NA CASSATGTSTDTQYF TGTGCCAGCAGCGCTACCGGGACTAGCACAGATACGCAGTATTTT
TRBJ1-1 TRBV29-1 TRBD1 NA CSVINRGQGWTEAFF TGCAGCGTTATTAACAGGGGGCAAGGTTGGACTGAAGCTTTCTTT
TRBJ2-1 TRBV7-3 TRBD2 once CASKSSGGYNEQFF TGTGCCAGCAAGTCTAGCGGGGGCTACAATGAGCAGTTCTTC
TRBJ2-3 TRBV5-1 NA NA CASSLAFTDTQYF TGCGCCAGCAGCTTGGCTTTCACAGATACGCAGTATTTT
TRBJ1-4 TRBV11-3 NA NA CASSSRDEKLFF TGTGCCAGCAGCTCCAGGGATGAAAAACTGTTTTTT
TRBJ1-2 TRBV4-1 TRBD1 NA CASSQGDRGYGYTF TGCGCCAGCAGCCAAGGGGACAGGGGTTATGGCTACACCTTC
TRBJ1-4 TRBV6-1 TRBD1 NA CASSLRQGKSEKLFF TGTGCCAGCAGTCTCAGACAGGGGAAGAGTGAAAAACTGTTTTTT
TRBJ1-2 TRBV19 NA few CASLGLRGSYGYTF TGTGCCAGTCTTGGACTGAGAGGGAGCTATGGCTACACCTTC
TRBJ2-2 TRBV7-6 TRBD2 NA CASSPDSGRVTGELFF TGTGCCAGCAGCCCCGATAGCGGGAGGGTAACCGGGGAGCTGTTTTTT
TRBJ2-5 TRBV2 TRBD1 few CASRQGGETQYF TGTGCCAGTAGACAGGGTGGAGAGACCCAGTACTTC
TRBJ2-7 TRBV14 NA NA CASSQGSSYEQYF TGTGCCAGCAGCCAAGGGAGCTCCTACGAGCAGTACTTC
TRBJ1-1 TRBV7-5 NA NA CVRSRQESLWAAFF TGTGTCAGAAGTAGACAGGAATCCCTATGGGCCGCTTTCTTT
TRBJ2-7 TRBV29-1 NA NA CSVERTVGATYEQYF TGCAGCGTTGAAAGGACTGTGGGGGCGACCTACGAGCAGTACTTC
TRBJ2-7 TRBV19 NA few CASSIDPISYEQYF TGTGCCAGTAGTATAGACCCAATCTCCTACGAGCAGTACTTC
TRBJ2-7 TRBV27 NA NA CASSLEGLGGSYEQYF TGTGCCAGCAGTTTAGAAGGGTTAGGGGGCTCCTACGAGCAGTACTTC
TRBJ2-1 TRBV5-1 TRBD1 NA CASSPQGIRYNEQFF TGCGCCAGCAGCCCACAGGGGATTCGCTACAATGAGCAGTTCTTC
TRBJ1-2 TRBV7-3 NA NA CASSLMGGLGYTF TGTGCCAGCAGCTTAATGGGAGGGCTTGGCTACACCTTC
TRBJ2-7 TRBV7-2 TRBD2 NA CASSLGTKHEQYF TGTGCCAGCAGCTTGGGGACTAAACACGAGCAGTACTTC
TRBJ2-7 TRBV7-8 TRBD1 NA CASSQPGQGPEREQYF TGTGCCAGCAGCCAACCGGGACAGGGGCCTGAGAGGGAGCAGTACTTC
TRBJ2-2 TRBV25-1 TRBD1 NA CASEPAGQGAGELFF TGTGCCAGCGAACCCGCGGGACAGGGCGCCGGGGAGCTGTTTTTT
TRBJ2-1 TRBV4-2 TRBD2 NA CASSQTEFSGSYNEQFF TGTGCCAGCAGCCAGACCGAATTTAGCGGGAGTTACAATGAGCAGTTCTTC
TRBJ2-7 TRBV4-3 NA few CASSQRDTAYEQYF TGCGCCAGCAGCCAAAGGGACACAGCCTACGAGCAGTACTTC
TRBJ1-3 TRBV11-2 TRBD1 NA CASSLDRTGGLNTIYF TGTGCCAGCAGCTTAGATAGGACAGGGGGCCTGAACACCATATATTTT